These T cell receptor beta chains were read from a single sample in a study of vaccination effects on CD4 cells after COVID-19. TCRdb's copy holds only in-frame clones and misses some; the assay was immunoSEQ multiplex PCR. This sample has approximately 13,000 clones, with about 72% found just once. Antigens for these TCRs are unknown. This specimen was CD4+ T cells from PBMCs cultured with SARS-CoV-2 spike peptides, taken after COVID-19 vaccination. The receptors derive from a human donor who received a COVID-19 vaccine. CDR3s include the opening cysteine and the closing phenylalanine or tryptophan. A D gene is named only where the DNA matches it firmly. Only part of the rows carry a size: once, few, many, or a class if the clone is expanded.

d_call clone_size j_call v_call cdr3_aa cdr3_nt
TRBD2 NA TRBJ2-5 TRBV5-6 CASSFRRIAGAETQYF TGTGCCAGCAGCTTTCGAAGAATAGCGGGAGCAGAGACCCAGTACTTC
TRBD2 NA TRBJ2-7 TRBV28 CASSLSGRPPYEQYF TGTGCCAGCAGTCTAAGCGGGAGGCCTCCCTACGAGCAGTACTTC
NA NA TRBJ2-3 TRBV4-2 CASSQRVTDTQYF TGTGCCAGCAGCCAAAGGGTCACAGATACGCAGTATTTT
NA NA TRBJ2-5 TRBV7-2 CASSAEQGETQYF TGTGCCAGCAGCGCCGAGCAGGGGGAGACCCAGTACTTC
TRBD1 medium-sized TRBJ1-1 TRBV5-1 CASSDGTGGTEAFF TGCGCCAGCAGCGACGGGACAGGGGGCACTGAAGCTTTCTTT
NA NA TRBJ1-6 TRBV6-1 CASSEGNGVGSPLHF TGTGCCAGCAGTGAAGGTAACGGCGTAGGGTCACCCCTCCACTTT
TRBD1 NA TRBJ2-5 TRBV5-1 CASSLGTGREETQYF TGCGCCAGCAGCCTCGGGACAGGGCGGGAGGAGACCCAGTACTTC
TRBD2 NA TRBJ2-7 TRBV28 CASRLAGGEYF TGTGCCAGCAGGTTAGCGGGAGGAGAGTACTTC
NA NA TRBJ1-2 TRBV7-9 CASSLAGADYGYTF TGTGCCAGCAGCTTAGCAGGGGCCGACTATGGCTACACCTTC
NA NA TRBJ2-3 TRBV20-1 CSASRGPQYF TGCAGTGCTAGCAGGGGCCCGCAGTATTTT
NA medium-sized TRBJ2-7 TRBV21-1 CASSKDRAYEQYF TGTGCCAGCAGCAAAGACAGGGCCTACGAGCAGTACTTC
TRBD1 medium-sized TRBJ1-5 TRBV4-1 CASSHPDRGNNQPQHF TGCGCCAGCAGCCACCCGGACAGGGGAAACAATCAGCCCCAGCATTTT
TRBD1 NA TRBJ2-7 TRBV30 CAWSVQQGAYEQYF TGTGCCTGGAGTGTACAACAGGGGGCGTACGAGCAGTACTTC
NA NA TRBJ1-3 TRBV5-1 CASSFGPGAGNTIYF TGCGCCAGCAGCTTCGGCCCGGGAGCTGGAAACACCATATATTTT
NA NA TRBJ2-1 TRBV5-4 CASSLAPGEMDEQFF TGTGCCAGCAGCTTGGCCCCCGGGGAAATGGATGAGCAGTTCTTC
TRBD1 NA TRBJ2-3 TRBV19 CASSGRTGRTDTQYF TGTGCCAGTAGTGGAAGGACAGGGAGGACAGATACGCAGTATTTT
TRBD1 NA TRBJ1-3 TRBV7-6 CASSSKGLGQSRKGPGNTIYF TGTGCCAGCAGCTCCAAGGGATTGGGACAGAGTAGGAAAGGTCCTGGAAACACCATATATTTT
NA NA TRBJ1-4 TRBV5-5 CASSGTANEKLFF TGTGCCAGCAGCGGGACGGCTAATGAAAAACTGTTTTTT
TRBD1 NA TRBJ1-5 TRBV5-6 CASSWGTGTSNQPQHF TGTGCCAGCAGCTGGGGGACAGGCACTTCGAATCAGCCCCAGCATTTT
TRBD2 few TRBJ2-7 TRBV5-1 CASSTSGLSYEQYF TGCGCCAGCAGCACTAGCGGCCTCTCCTACGAGCAGTACTTC
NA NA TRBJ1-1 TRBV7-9 CASTPTGVMNTEAFF TGTGCCAGCACCCCAACCGGCGTCATGAACACTGAAGCTTTCTTT
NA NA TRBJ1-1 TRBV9 CASSVGIGGITEAFF TGTGCCAGCAGCGTAGGAATCGGGGGAATAACTGAAGCTTTCTTT
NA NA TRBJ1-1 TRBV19 CASSMGEGFTEAFF TGTGCCAGTAGTATGGGCGAGGGCTTCACTGAAGCTTTCTTT
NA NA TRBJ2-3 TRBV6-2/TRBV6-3 CASCLEGGPTDTQYF TGTGCCAGCTGTTTGGAGGGGGGGCCAACAGATACGCAGTATTTT
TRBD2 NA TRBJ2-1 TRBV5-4 CASSLAGGLYNEQFF TGTGCCAGCAGCTTAGCGGGGGGACTATACAATGAGCAGTTCTTC
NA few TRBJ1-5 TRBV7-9 CARGPGDQPQHF TGTGCCAGGGGGCCGGGGGATCAGCCCCAGCATTTT
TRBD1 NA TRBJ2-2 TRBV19 CASSRLLRDRENTGELFF TGTGCCAGTAGTAGACTCCTCCGGGACAGGGAAAACACCGGGGAGCTGTTTTTT
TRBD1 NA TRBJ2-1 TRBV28 CASTPDRAYNEQFF TGTGCCAGCACCCCGGACAGGGCCTACAATGAGCAGTTCTTC
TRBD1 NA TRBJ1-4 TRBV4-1 CASSPKMGQTFHGEKLFF TGCGCCAGCAGCCCTAAGATGGGACAGACCTTCCACGGGGAAAAACTGTTTTTT
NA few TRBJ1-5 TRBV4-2 CASSQEFTPRQPQHF TGTGCCAGCAGCCAAGAGTTCACCCCAAGGCAGCCCCAGCATTTT
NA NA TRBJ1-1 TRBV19 CASSIVAQGAAFF TGTGCCAGTAGTATCGTCGCGCAGGGCGCAGCTTTCTTT
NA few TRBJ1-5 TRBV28 CASSLGRGPSGQPQHF TGTGCCAGCAGTTTAGGCCGGGGCCCCTCAGGGCAGCCCCAGCATTTT
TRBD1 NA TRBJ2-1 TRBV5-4 CASSSRDRVAGEQFF TGTGCCAGCAGCTCCCGGGACAGGGTAGCCGGTGAGCAGTTCTTC
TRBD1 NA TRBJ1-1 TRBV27 CASRGQGNTEAFF TGTGCCAGCCGGGGACAGGGGAACACTGAAGCTTTCTTT
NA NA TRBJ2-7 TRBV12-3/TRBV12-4 CASSLSRGYEQYF TGTGCCAGCAGTTTAAGTCGGGGCTACGAGCAGTACTTC
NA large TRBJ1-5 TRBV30 CAWGGGAQPQHF TGTGCCTGGGGGGGAGGGGCACAGCCCCAGCATTTT
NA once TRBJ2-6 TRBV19 CASSIGRWGRSGANVLTF TGTGCCAGTAGTATAGGGCGATGGGGGCGCTCTGGGGCCAACGTCCTGACTTTC
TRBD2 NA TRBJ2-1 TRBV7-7 CASSPGRLAGRDEQFF TGTGCTAGCAGCCCGGGGCGACTAGCGGGAAGGGATGAGCAGTTCTTC
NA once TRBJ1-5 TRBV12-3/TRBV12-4 CASSPDGQPQHF TGTGCCAGCAGCCCCGACGGTCAGCCCCAGCATTTT
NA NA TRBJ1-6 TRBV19 CASSIEGRFGALHF TGTGCCAGTAGTATAGAGGGTCGCTTTGGGGCCCTCCACTTT